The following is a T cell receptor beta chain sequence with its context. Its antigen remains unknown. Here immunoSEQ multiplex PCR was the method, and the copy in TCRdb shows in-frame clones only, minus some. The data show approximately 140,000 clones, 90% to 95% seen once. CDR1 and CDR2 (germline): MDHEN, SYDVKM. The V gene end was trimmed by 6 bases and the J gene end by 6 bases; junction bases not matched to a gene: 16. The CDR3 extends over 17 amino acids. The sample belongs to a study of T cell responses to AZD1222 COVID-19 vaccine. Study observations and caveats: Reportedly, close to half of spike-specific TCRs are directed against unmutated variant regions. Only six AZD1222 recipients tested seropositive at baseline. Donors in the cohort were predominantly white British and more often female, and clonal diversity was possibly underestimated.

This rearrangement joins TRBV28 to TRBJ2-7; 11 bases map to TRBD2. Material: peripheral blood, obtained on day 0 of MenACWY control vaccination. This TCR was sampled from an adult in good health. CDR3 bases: TGTGCCAGCAGCCTTAGTCCACTAGCGGGAGTTCAGGGCGAGCAGTACTTC. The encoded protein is CASSLSPLAGVQGEQYF.